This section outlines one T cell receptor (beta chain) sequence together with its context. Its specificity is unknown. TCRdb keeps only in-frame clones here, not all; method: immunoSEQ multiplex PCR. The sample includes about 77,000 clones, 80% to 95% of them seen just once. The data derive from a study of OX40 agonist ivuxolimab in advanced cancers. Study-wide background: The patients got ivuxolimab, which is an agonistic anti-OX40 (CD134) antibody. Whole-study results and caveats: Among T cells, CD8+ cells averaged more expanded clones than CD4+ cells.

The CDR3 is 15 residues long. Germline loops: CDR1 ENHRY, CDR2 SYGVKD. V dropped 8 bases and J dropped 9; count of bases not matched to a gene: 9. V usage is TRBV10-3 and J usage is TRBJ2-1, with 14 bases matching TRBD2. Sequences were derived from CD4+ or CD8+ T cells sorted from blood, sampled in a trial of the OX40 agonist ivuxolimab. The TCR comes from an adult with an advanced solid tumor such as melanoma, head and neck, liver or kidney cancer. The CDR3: CAIGGTSGSKVEQFF. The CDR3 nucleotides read TGTGCCATCGGGGGGACTAGCGGGAGTAAGGTTGAGCAGTTCTTC.